These 21 T cell receptor beta chains originate from one sample sequenced in a study of blood T cell repertoires in COVID-19. The data were produced by immunoSEQ multiplex PCR, yet TCRdb's version contains in-frame clones alone and is incomplete. The data show around 130,000 clones, with under 90% seen just once and more than 4.5% held by the top ten. The material sequenced was peripheral blood. Every receptor here comes from a woman in her 70s with acute or convalescent COVID-19.

The genes are TRBV7-2 and TRBJ1-2; no firm D call. Deletions cut 1 base from V and 4 bases from J, with 7 bases between. The CDR3 is made up of 13 amino acids. CDR1 is SGHTA and CDR2 is FQGNSA in the germline V gene. The CDR3 spells CASSLGRLYGYTF. The CDR3 coding sequence is TGTGCCAGCAGCTTAGGCAGGCTCTATGGCTACACCTTC.

This rearrangement joins TRBV3-1 (or the pseudogene TRBV3-2) to TRBJ2-3, with D possibly TRBD2 on 6 matching bases. The germline CDR1 and CDR2 sequences are LGHDT and YNNKEL (reference sequence). This CDR3 comprises 15 residues. V lost 5 bases and J 9 bases, leaving 21 bases between the germline ends. CDR3 residues: CASSSGTSTRGTQYF. CDR3 in DNA: TGTGCCAGCAGCTCAGGGACTTCTACCCGGGGGACGCAGTATTTT.

The V gene is TRBV20-1, the J gene TRBJ1-2; weak D call: TRBD1 (5 bases). The V end was cut by 5 bases, the J end by 6 bases, with 10 bases between. The CDR3 extends over 11 amino acids. Germline CDR1 and CDR2: DFQATT and SNEGSKA (reference sequence). CDR3 bases: TGCAGTGCTCAATCAGGGAATGGCTACACCTTC. It codes for CSAQSGNGYTF.

V gene TRBV20-1 combines with J gene TRBJ2-7, with 7 positions matching TRBD2. The germline V gene has CDR1 DFQATT and CDR2 SNEGSKA (reference sequence). There are 12 residues in the CDR3. V lost 3 bases to trimming and J lost 12 bases; unmatched junction nucleotides: 11. The CDR3 nucleotides are TGCAGTGCTAGTCCTCATAGCGGGTCGGGGTACTTC. This gives the protein CSASPHSGSGYF.

This rearrangement joins TRBV10-1 to TRBJ1-5; D is possibly TRBD1 (6 bases). The length of the CDR3 is 16 residues. With 9 bases removed from V and 0 bases from J, the gap between germline ends came to 18 bases. Germline assignment: CDR1 WNHNN and CDR2 SYGVQD (reference sequence). The CDR3 here is CARRFRDIHSNQPQHF. The CDR3 nucleotides read TGCGCCAGACGCTTCCGGGACATCCATAGCAATCAGCCCCAGCATTTT.

This sequence joins TRBV19 and TRBJ1-2, with 8 nucleotides matching TRBD1. Germline V gives CDR1 LNHDA, CDR2 SQIVND (reference sequence). The CDR3 is made up of 14 amino acids. V shed 6 bases and J 6 bases; nucleotides not matched to a gene: 9. The CDR3 nucleotides read TGTGCCAGTAGACCGGGACAGGCGTTGGATGGCTACACCTTC. As protein: CASRPGQALDGYTF.

The table lists this clone with a count of one. The rearrangement joins TRBV29-1 to TRBJ1-6; TRBD1 might be the D (5 bases). V shed 6 bases and J shed 10 bases, with 16 bases lying between them. CDR3 length: 13 residues. CDR1 is SQVTM and CDR2 is ANQGSEA in the germline V gene. CDR3 sequence (DNA): TGCAGCGTGGCGTCCACGACAGCCTCACCCCTCCACTTT. It specifies CSVASTTASPLHF.

The genes are TRBV4-1 and TRBJ1-4; unclear D gene. This CDR3 has 14 amino acids. Trimming removed 0 bases from V and 6 bases from J, with 8 bases in between. Germline loops: CDR1 MGHRA, CDR2 YSYEKL. This CDR3 reads CASSQDRGDEKLFF. CDR3 bases: TGCGCCAGCAGCCAAGATCGCGGGGATGAAAAACTGTTTTTT.

The chain uses TRBV10-3 and TRBJ1-3; D is possibly TRBD1 (5 bases). Germline V lookup: CDR1 ENHRY, CDR2 SYGVKD. This CDR3 has 14 residues. V lost 4 bases and J 0 bases, leaving 7 bases between the germline ends. CDR3 bases: TGTGCCATCAGTGCCGACAGCTCTGGAAACACCATATATTTT. Residues: CAISADSSGNTIYF.

This clone was observed a handful of times. The genes are TRBV7-9 and TRBJ1-3; TRBD1 might be the D (5 bases). V lost 0 bases to trimming and J lost 11 bases, with 8 bases between them. Germline CDR1 and CDR2: SEHNR and FQNEAQ (reference sequence). The CDR3 runs 12 residues. CDR3: CASSLAQGSIYF. The CDR3 DNA sequence: TGTGCCAGCAGCTTAGCTCAGGGTTCCATATATTTT.

The chain recombines TRBV28 with TRBJ1-2, with D hard to call. CDR3 size: 13 residues. CDR1 MDHEN and CDR2 SYDVKM come from the germline V gene. V shed 2 bases and J shed 1 base, with 5 bases lying between them. The CDR3 reads CASSLPVNYGYTF. The CDR3 nucleotides are TGTGCCAGCAGTTTACCGGTTAACTATGGCTACACCTTC.

This rearrangement joins TRBV7-8 to TRBJ1-2, with 9 nucleotides matching TRBD1. Germline CDR1 SGHVS, CDR2 FQNEAQ. The CDR3 length is 14 residues. V lost 5 bases, J lost 2 bases, and 3 bases stayed unmatched. CDR3 nucleotides: TGTGCCAGCAGCCTAGGGACAGGGAACTATGGCTACACCTTC. Translation: CASSLGTGNYGYTF.

The V call is TRBV18, the J call TRBJ1-2; weak D call: TRBD1 (5 bases). The CDR3 runs to 14 residues. V was trimmed by 3 bases and J by 10 bases, leaving 18 bases between them. Germline assignment: CDR1 KGHSH and CDR2 LQKENI. This chain's CDR3 is CASSPALDTVSYTF. The CDR3 nucleotides are TGTGCCAGCTCACCGGCCCTGGACACAGTCTCCTACACCTTC.

The rearrangement links TRBV18 to TRBJ2-2; 9 bases fit TRBD1. The V segment lost 3 bases and the J segment 5 bases; nucleotides outside the gene matches: 4. The germline V gene has CDR1 KGHSH and CDR2 LQKENI. This CDR3 contains 15 residues. As DNA, the CDR3 is TGTGCCAGCTCACCCGGACAGGGGCGGACCGGGGAGCTGTTTTTT. It yields the protein CASSPGQGRTGELFF.

This clone is a singleton in its sample. This chain uses TRBV6-5 with TRBJ1-5; no firm D call. The CDR3 has 13 residues. In germline, CDR1 is MNHEY, CDR2 SVGAGI. Trimming cost V 2 bases and J 5 bases, with 7 bases left between them. For the CDR3, the DNA is TGTGCCAGCAGTTACACTCAATATCAGCCCCAGCATTTT. Translation gives CASSYTQYQPQHF.

The chain employs TRBV19 and TRBJ1-2; maybe TRBD1 (6 bases). The V end lost 6 bases, the J end lost 3 bases, and 11 bases lay between the germline ends. The V gene's germline CDR1 is LNHDA and CDR2 SQIVND (reference sequence). The CDR3 sequence is 13 residues long. The DNA for the CDR3 is TGTGCCAGTAGCCCTACAGGGTACTATGGCTACACCTTC. Amino acids: CASSPTGYYGYTF.

The gene calls are TRBV11-2 and TRBJ2-1; tentative D call: TRBD1 (5 bases). The CDR3 totals 14 residues. Germline CDR1 reads SGHAT; CDR2 reads FQNNGV. Trimming removed 5 bases from V and 10 bases from J, with 18 bases in between. The CDR3 DNA reads as TGTGCCAGCAGCGTTGGGGCCCTCTATAAGGAGCAGTTCTTC. Protein: CASSVGALYKEQFF.

The chain couples TRBV3-1 (or the pseudogene TRBV3-2) to TRBJ1-2, with D uncertain. Germline CDR1 and CDR2: LGHDT and YNNKEL (reference sequence). Trimming left V 1 base short and J 8 bases short, with 8 bases between. This CDR3 is 12 amino acids long. CDR3 sequence reads: CASSQVRVGYTF. DNA of the CDR3: TGTGCCAGCAGCCAAGTGAGGGTCGGCTACACCTTC.

V and J are TRBV6-5 and TRBJ1-5; D is possibly TRBD1 (5 bases). The germline CDR1 and CDR2 sequences are MNHEY and SVGAGI. V gave up 5 bases and J gave up 6 bases, with 11 bases separating them. The length of the CDR3 is 13 residues. The CDR3 bases are TGTGCCAGCAGTCCGGCGGGGGGTCAGCCCCAGCATTTT. The encoded protein is CASSPAGGQPQHF.

This chain uses TRBV10-3 with TRBJ2-3; 11 bases are shared with TRBD2. This CDR3 region has 16 residues. Germline-derived CDR1 and CDR2 are ENHRY and SYGVKD. V shed 4 bases, J shed 3 bases, and the junction held 6 bases outside the gene matches. For the CDR3, the DNA is TGTGCCATCAGTGGGCTAGCGGGGGGTCGGACAGATACGCAGTATTTT. As protein: CAISGLAGGRTDTQYF.

This chain connects TRBV19 to TRBJ2-3, with unresolved D. CDR1 and CDR2 (germline): LNHDA, SQIVND (reference sequence). The germline V and J ends were trimmed by 3 bases and 4 bases, with 11 bases remaining between them. The CDR3 runs 14 residues. DNA for the CDR3: TGTGCCAGTAGTATTAGCACTCCACCAGATACGCAGTATTTT. Protein sequence: CASSISTPPDTQYF.